Listed below are T cell receptor beta chains from one sample, sequenced in a study of blood T cell repertoires in COVID-19. Using immunoSEQ multiplex PCR, the repertoire was profiled, and TCRdb retains in-frame clones only, with some absent. Altogether 130,000 to 150,000 clones are present, about 90% being singletons, with the ten largest covering over 2%. Source material: peripheral blood. The source is a human donor in a cohort sampled during active COVID-19. Each CDR3 is given with its conserved first and last residue. Each record gives: CDR3 length, J gene, clone size, D gene, V gene, CDR3 protein, CDR3 DNA. A D gene is named only where the DNA matches it firmly. Expanded clones get a size class; other rows say once, few or many, or leave the size out.

13,TRBJ2-7,NA,NA,TRBV19,CASSIGARYEQYF,TGTGCCAGTAGTATAGGGGCCCGATACGAGCAGTACTTC
13,TRBJ2-7,NA,NA,TRBV7-2,CASAFTGQTEQYF,TGTGCCAGCGCTTTTACAGGGCAGACCGAGCAGTACTTC
13,TRBJ2-7,NA,NA,TRBV15,CATSREFGYEQYF,TGTGCCACCAGCAGAGAGTTCGGCTACGAGCAGTACTTC
15,TRBJ2-7,NA,TRBD2,TRBV2,CASSLRAGGYYEQYF,TGTGCCAGCAGCCTTCGAGCGGGGGGATACTACGAGCAGTACTTC
16,TRBJ1-2,NA,TRBD1,TRBV6-2/TRBV6-3,CASSRRSARGLNGYTF,TGTGCCAGCAGTCGTAGGAGCGCGAGGGGGCTCAATGGCTACACCTTC
15,TRBJ2-7,NA,TRBD1,TRBV9,CASSVGTGLSYEQYF,TGTGCCAGCAGCGTGGGGACAGGGCTTTCCTACGAGCAGTACTTC
14,TRBJ1-5,few,NA,TRBV2,CASSPQASNQPQHF,TGTGCCAGCAGTCCCCAGGCCTCCAATCAGCCCCAGCATTTT
15,TRBJ2-3,NA,TRBD2,TRBV3-1/TRBV3-2,CASSYAGGGTDTQYF,TGTGCCAGCAGCTACGCGGGGGGGGGCACAGATACGCAGTATTTT
18,TRBJ2-1,NA,NA,TRBV27,CASSLWFGQESSYNEQFF,TGTGCCAGCAGTTTATGGTTTGGGCAGGAAAGCTCCTACAATGAGCAGTTCTTC
19,TRBJ1-1,NA,TRBD1,TRBV2,CAREYSRETRPGGGTEAFF,TGTGCCCGAGAATACAGCAGAGAAACACGCCCAGGGGGCGGCACTGAAGCTTTCTTT
16,TRBJ2-7,NA,TRBD1,TRBV11-3,CASSLGLGQGTYEQYF,TGTGCCAGCAGCTTAGGGCTTGGACAGGGGACCTACGAGCAGTACTTC
12,TRBJ2-3,NA,NA,TRBV10-1,CASSSYTDTQYF,TGCGCCAGCTCTTCTTACACAGATACGCAGTATTTT
15,TRBJ1-1,NA,TRBD1,TRBV7-9,CASSLPGGGGAEAFF,TGTGCCAGCAGCTTACCAGGGGGCGGAGGGGCTGAAGCTTTCTTT
16,TRBJ2-3,NA,NA,TRBV30,CAWFGWGEVGSDTQYF,TGTGCCTGGTTTGGTTGGGGAGAAGTGGGGTCAGATACGCAGTATTTT
14,TRBJ1-2,NA,NA,TRBV4-1,CASSSGGRGAQHTF,TGCGCCAGCAGCTCAGGCGGCAGGGGAGCCCAGCACACCTTC
14,TRBJ2-7,NA,TRBD1,TRBV4-3,CASSQDRTGYEQYF,TGCGCCAGCAGCCAAGACCGGACAGGCTACGAGCAGTACTTC
20,TRBJ1-5,NA,TRBD1,TRBV4-2,CASSQDPFFGTGKPMQPQHF,TGTGCCAGCAGCCAAGACCCATTTTTCGGGACAGGGAAGCCTATGCAGCCCCAGCATTTT
17,TRBJ2-5,NA,TRBD2,TRBV19,CASSAWTSGRAGETQYF,TGTGCCAGTAGTGCTTGGACTAGCGGGAGGGCCGGAGAGACCCAGTACTTC
15,TRBJ1-2,NA,NA,TRBV18,CASSPRGQRNYGYTF,TGTGCCAGCTCCCCGCGCGGACAGCGTAACTATGGCTACACCTTC
15,TRBJ1-6,medium-sized,TRBD1,TRBV19,CASSISTGGSSPLHF,TGTGCCAGTAGTATTAGCACAGGGGGCTCCTCACCCCTCCACTTT
14,TRBJ2-7,NA,TRBD1,TRBV7-9,CASRSPGQGYEQYF,TGTGCCAGCCGTTCACCGGGACAGGGCTACGAGCAGTACTTC
16,TRBJ1-1,NA,TRBD1,TRBV19,CASRAQGQAPNTEAFF,TGTGCCAGTAGGGCTCAAGGACAGGCGCCGAACACTGAAGCTTTCTTT
15,TRBJ2-6,NA,TRBD2,TRBV5-1,CASSVAGVGANVLTF,TGCGCCAGCAGCGTTGCGGGAGTGGGGGCCAACGTCCTGACTTTC
16,TRBJ1-1,NA,NA,TRBV7-9,CASSLMKTGGWTEAFF,TGTGCCAGCAGCTTAATGAAGACTGGGGGGTGGACTGAAGCTTTCTTT
14,TRBJ1-1,NA,TRBD1,TRBV18,CASSTTGGNTEAFF,TGTGCCAGCTCAACGACAGGGGGGAACACTGAAGCTTTCTTT
12,TRBJ1-4,NA,NA,TRBV3-1/TRBV3-2,CASSERRGKLFF,TGTGCCAGCAGCGAACGGCGGGGAAAACTGTTTTTT
15,TRBJ1-6,NA,TRBD1,TRBV5-1,CASSTGQGGNSPLHF,TGCGCCAGCAGCACGGGACAGGGAGGAAATTCACCCCTCCACTTT
14,TRBJ2-5,NA,TRBD2,TRBV14,CASSPLAFQETQYF,TGTGCCAGCAGCCCACTAGCGTTCCAAGAGACCCAGTACTTC
15,TRBJ1-1,NA,TRBD1,TRBV5-6,CASSWGQRMNTEAFF,TGTGCCAGCAGCTGGGGACAGAGGATGAACACTGAAGCTTTCTTT
14,TRBJ1-3,NA,NA,TRBV28,CASSLAGSGNTIYF,TGTGCCAGCAGTTTAGCGGGCTCTGGAAACACCATATATTTT
15,TRBJ2-5,NA,TRBD1,TRBV5-6,CASSWWAGGKETQYF,TGTGCCAGCAGCTGGTGGGCAGGGGGCAAGGAGACCCAGTACTTC
14,TRBJ1-2,NA,TRBD1,TRBV4-3,CASSQDRGGYGYTF,TGCGCCAGCAGCCAGGACAGGGGTGGCTATGGCTACACCTTC
14,TRBJ2-7,NA,TRBD2,TRBV7-9,CASSLGGRVYEQYF,TGTGCCAGCAGCTTGGGCGGGAGAGTTTACGAGCAGTACTTC
18,TRBJ2-1,NA,NA,TRBV14,CASSHLGLAHSSYNEQFF,TGTGCCAGCAGCCACCTGGGTCTAGCGCACAGCTCCTACAATGAGCAGTTCTTC
15,TRBJ2-7,NA,NA,TRBV7-9,CASSLGTRDTYEQYF,TGTGCCAGCAGCTTGGGAACAAGGGACACCTACGAGCAGTACTTC
14,TRBJ1-1,NA,TRBD1,TRBV29-1,CSVERAGGRTEAFF,TGCAGCGTTGAAAGGGCAGGGGGCAGAACTGAAGCTTTCTTT
17,TRBJ2-5,NA,TRBD2,TRBV27,CASSFSRRRGGEETQYF,TGTGCCAGCAGTTTTTCGAGGCGCCGGGGGGGCGAAGAGACCCAGTACTTC
12,TRBJ2-7,NA,NA,TRBV11-2,CASSSSKGEQYF,TGTGCCAGCAGCTCCTCGAAGGGGGAGCAGTACTTC
19,TRBJ2-7,NA,TRBD2,TRBV2,CASSRFSGLSLRVGYEQYF,TGTGCCAGCAGTAGGTTTTCGGGACTATCCCTAAGGGTTGGGTACGAGCAGTACTTC
13,TRBJ2-3,NA,NA,TRBV5-1,CASSSFFTDTQYF,TGCGCCAGCAGCTCATTTTTCACAGATACGCAGTATTTT
15,TRBJ1-5,NA,NA,TRBV15,CATSSVRGGNQPQHF,TGTGCCACCAGCAGCGTTCGGGGGGGCAATCAGCCCCAGCATTTT
17,TRBJ2-3,NA,TRBD2,TRBV7-9,CASPKAGLAGGGDTQYF,TGTGCCAGCCCTAAGGCGGGACTAGCGGGAGGTGGAGATACGCAGTATTTT
16,TRBJ1-5,NA,TRBD1,TRBV5-6,CASSSGQARGNQPQHF,TGTGCCAGCAGCTCGGGACAGGCGCGGGGCAATCAGCCCCAGCATTTT
13,TRBJ2-7,NA,NA,TRBV19,CASGQGGAYEQYF,TGTGCCAGTGGCCAGGGTGGGGCCTACGAGCAGTACTTC
12,TRBJ2-1,NA,NA,TRBV7-9,CASSMGLTEQFF,TGTGCCAGCAGCATGGGACTTACAGAGCAGTTCTTC
12,TRBJ1-1,few,NA,TRBV12-3/TRBV12-4,CASSAGYTEAFF,TGTGCCAGCAGCGCAGGTTACACTGAAGCTTTCTTT
14,TRBJ1-5,NA,NA,TRBV21-1,CASEVRSSNQPQHF,TGTGCCAGCGAGGTCAGAAGTAGCAATCAGCCCCAGCATTTT
14,TRBJ1-1,NA,NA,TRBV7-2,CASSLGPGVAEAFF,TGTGCCAGCAGCTTAGGGCCAGGGGTCGCTGAAGCTTTCTTT
18,TRBJ1-1,NA,NA,TRBV23-1,CASSQSRQQTSGGAEAFF,TGCGCCAGCAGTCAATCGAGACAGCAAACGTCGGGAGGCGCTGAAGCTTTCTTT
14,TRBJ1-1,NA,NA,TRBV11-2,CASSLALSRDEAFF,TGTGCCAGCAGCTTAGCACTGTCGCGGGATGAAGCTTTCTTT
16,TRBJ2-7,once,TRBD1,TRBV6-2/TRBV6-3,CASSRRKGTGGYEQYF,TGTGCCAGCAGTCGCCGAAAAGGGACAGGCGGTTACGAGCAGTACTTC
17,TRBJ1-1,NA,NA,TRBV5-1,CASSSGGSYSGDTEAFF,TGCGCCAGCAGCTCGGGGGGTTCGTACAGTGGTGACACTGAAGCTTTCTTT
13,TRBJ2-5,NA,NA,TRBV29-1,CSVEDSGKETQYF,TGCAGCGTTGAAGATAGCGGAAAAGAGACCCAGTACTTC
14,TRBJ1-4,NA,TRBD1,TRBV5-4,CASSSRGTNEKLFF,TGTGCCAGCAGCTCCAGGGGGACTAATGAAAAACTGTTTTTT
15,TRBJ2-3,NA,NA,TRBV7-9,CASSPGMTSTDTQYF,TGTGCCAGCAGCCCAGGGATGACTAGCACAGATACGCAGTATTTT
14,TRBJ2-1,NA,NA,TRBV19,CASTVTGEGNEQFF,TGTGCCAGTACCGTGACAGGTGAAGGCAATGAGCAGTTCTTC
17,TRBJ2-3,NA,TRBD1,TRBV29-1,CSVRTGVIYSFTDTQYF,TGCAGCGTTCGTACAGGGGTAATTTACTCTTTCACAGATACGCAGTATTTT
14,TRBJ2-4,NA,NA,TRBV28,CASSLTGQMGIQYF,TGTGCCAGCAGTTTAACAGGCCAGATGGGCATTCAGTACTTC
17,TRBJ2-3,few,TRBD2,TRBV4-2,CASSQEKAGGPLDTQYF,TGTGCCAGCAGCCAAGAAAAGGCGGGGGGGCCCTTAGATACGCAGTATTTT